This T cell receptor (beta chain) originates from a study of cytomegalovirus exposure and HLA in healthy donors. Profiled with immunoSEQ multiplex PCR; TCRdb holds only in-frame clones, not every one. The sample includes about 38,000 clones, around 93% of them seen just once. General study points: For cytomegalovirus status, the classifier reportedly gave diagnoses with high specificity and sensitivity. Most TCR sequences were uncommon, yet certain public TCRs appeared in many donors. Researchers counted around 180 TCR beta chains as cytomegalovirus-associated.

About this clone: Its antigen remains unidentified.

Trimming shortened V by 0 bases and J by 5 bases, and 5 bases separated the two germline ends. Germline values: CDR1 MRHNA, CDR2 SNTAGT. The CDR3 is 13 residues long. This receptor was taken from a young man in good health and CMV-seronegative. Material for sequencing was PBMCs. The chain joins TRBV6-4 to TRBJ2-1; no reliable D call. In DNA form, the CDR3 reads TGTGCCAGCAGTGACTCGGCGGACAATGAGCAGTTCTTC. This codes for CASSDSADNEQFF.